This TCR beta chain was found in a study of cytomegalovirus exposure and HLA in healthy donors. Study-level background: Among 350 to 500 genotyped donors, around 80% fell in the Caucasian-associated ancestry cluster. General study findings and limits: Rare TCR sequences dominated, though some public TCRs recurred in many donors.

Primers: 60 Vbeta forward and 13 Jbeta reverse. Original analysis: A later analysis tallied tens of millions of unique TCR beta chains, some 10 million of them shared. Clones were sequenced by immunoSEQ multiplex PCR, and TCRdb holds only the in-frame ones, with some missing. That table furnishes V, J and clone size, whereas the DNA furnished D and trimming. The table has 150,000 to 200,000 clones, about four fifths seen once; the top ten hold roughly 8%. This cohort consisted of healthy bone marrow donors. With regard to this clone: Antigen specificity is unknown.

V lost 7 bases, J lost 6 bases, and 15 bases lay in between. The CDR3 sequence is 14 residues long. CDR1 and CDR2 (germline): MNHNY, SVGAGI (reference sequence). This receptor was obtained from a male donor in good health and CMV-seropositive. Material: PBMCs. J is TRBJ1-4 and V is TRBV6-6; D gene ambiguous. The CDR3 protein is CASKDWMRDEKLFF. In nucleotides, the CDR3 is TGTGCCAGCAAAGACTGGATGAGGGATGAAAAACTGTTTTTT.